This passage covers 10 T cell receptor beta chains from one sample sequenced in a study of T cells expressing NK-cell markers. From its re-call of the 5' RACE reads, TCRdb lists each CDR3 protein once, without DNA. The sample table includes 140,000 to 150,000 distinct CDR3 sequences. Sequencing was carried out using blood T cells: a sorted CD56 or NKG2C T cell subset, CD4+ or CD8+ T cells, or bulk PBMC T cells (not recorded which). These receptors all stem from a man between 18 and 29 years old in good health.

The V and J genes are TRBV13 and TRBJ1-2; as DNA is missing, the TRBD1 call by TCRdb cannot be tested. CDR1 is PRHDT and CDR2 is FYEKMQ in the germline V gene (reference sequence). The CDR3 covers 15 residues. The CDR3 sequence: CASSLGPTGDNGYTF.

The chain has TRBV12-3 or TRBV12-4 and TRBJ1-4; without DNA, the TCRdb call of TRBD1 cannot be checked. The CDR3 consists of 16 residues. Here the CDR3 reads CASRDSYMGGGEKLFF.

CDR3 residues: CASSLFSGTSYNEQFF. V gene TRBV27 combines with J gene TRBJ2-1; TCRdb returns TRBD1, unconfirmable since there is no DNA. CDR3 length: 16 residues. The germline gives CDR1 MNHEY, CDR2 SMNVEV (reference sequence).

This chain uses TRBV27 with TRBJ2-3; absent DNA, TCRdb's TRBD2 call cannot be checked. The V gene's germline CDR1 is MNHEY and CDR2 SMNVEV (reference sequence). The CDR3 is 15 residues long. CDR3: CASSLGVADTDTQYF.

This chain connects TRBV7-6 to TRBJ2-3; TCRdb returns TRBD1, unconfirmable since there is no DNA. Germline V lookup: CDR1 SGHVS, CDR2 FNYEAQ. The CDR3 is 15 residues long. The chain's CDR3 is CASSFLEDGGDTQYF.

V and J are TRBV7-8 and TRBJ2-1. Germline V gene lookup returns CDR1 SGHVS and CDR2 FQNEAQ. CDR3 length: 15 residues. The CDR3 sequence: CASSLDDGVNYEQFF.

The chain has TRBV6-5 and TRBJ2-7; the TRBD1 assignment by TCRdb is unverifiable without DNA. The germline CDR1 and CDR2 sequences are MNHEY and SVGAGI. The CDR3 sequence is 14 residues long. The CDR3 sequence is CASRPTGGSYEQYF.

The chain carries TRBV27 and TRBJ1-1. Germline V gene lookup returns CDR1 MNHEY and CDR2 SMNVEV (reference sequence). The CDR3 extends over 15 amino acids. The CDR3 spells CASSSIGGVSTEAFF.

The rearrangement uses TRBV5-1 and TRBJ1-1; TCRdb selects TRBD1, and the lack of DNA leaves this call unchecked. The CDR3 is made up of 15 amino acids. Germline V lookup: CDR1 SGHRS, CDR2 YFSETQ. The CDR3 here is CASSLAPTGDTEAFF.

The J gene is TRBJ1-1, the V gene TRBV5-5. Per the germline V gene, CDR1 is SGHKS and CDR2 is YYEKEE (reference sequence). This CDR3 region has 14 residues. The CDR3: CASSAGLVNTEAFF.